This T cell receptor (beta chain) is from a study of human T cells and chemical hapten exposure (dated by TCRdb to the early 2020s). Broadly, across the study: For sensitization, 2% DPC in acetone was applied to an approximately 2 cm by approximately 2 cm area of upper inner arm skin. Throughout the study period of around 25 weeks, patients also received therapeutic DPC doses to the scalp every week. Patch testing was done on the upper back using Finn chambers containing 0.01% DPC, and results were scored after 6 days according to International Contact Dermatitis Research Group standards. Most of the patients in the cohort were female, and the cohort covered alopecia areata with under or over 50% scalp involvement, alopecia totalis and alopecia universalis. Libraries were pooled for sequencing, and variation in per-sample TCR yields was attributed mainly to small differences in library volumes within the pool. In alopecia patients, the study followed how the peripheral blood TCR repertoire changed in vivo over primary and secondary sensitization to diphenylcyclopropenone (DPC), a hapten. Blood samples were taken from patients before sensitization (week 0) and then at 2, 6 and about 24 weeks after DPC sensitization. Twenty-nine alopecia patients gave blood for TCR sequencing at one to four time points (pre-sensitization, 2, 6 and 24 weeks).

The library was produced with RACE. The sample was run on a NextSeq 500. Library preparation attached unique molecular identifiers to individual cDNA molecules for quantitative, reproducible TCR counting. From each blood RNA sample, both TCR alpha and TCR beta chains were sequenced. The study's processing was this. The median number of TCRs per sample was 95,638, ranging from about 23,224 to 750,000. V, J and CDR3 annotation of the TCR reads was carried out using the Decombinator software suite. For PS versus PT1 abundance plots, all samples were subsampled to the same number of TCRs (28,000). TCRs were defined as expanded if absent before sensitization and observed at least eight times at the 2-week time point. In TCRdb, the public reads were trimmed at Q25 with fastp and aligned with MiXCR, with productive beta chains retained. All rows with the same CDR3 protein become a single entry with the most common DNA and genes. The V and J calls here are based on TCRdb, not the publication. A total of 150,000 to 200,000 distinct CDR3 sequences appear in this sample, around 25% of them only once. Together, the top ten hold over 2% of the sample.

The table lists this clonotype with many counts. The antigen this receptor binds is unknown. No much larger clone is present one base from it, and per-base qualities are unavailable. The germline V and J ends show losses of 6 bases and 6 bases respectively, and no gene match explains 2 bases of the junction. Measured from the cysteine to the phenylalanine, the CDR3 is 11 residues long. Just the 33-base CDR3 DNA is kept, in frame starting at base 1. Per the germline V gene, SQVTM is the CDR1 and ANQGSEA is the CDR2. General conclusions and limits of the study: Repeated subsampling changed both the strength of the expansion versus patch-test correlation and the threshold at which that correlation became significant. Expanded TCRs formed significantly more large CDR3 similarity clusters than pre-sensitization or healthy control sets, consistent with antigen-driven responses. No change with DPC sensitization was found in the number of TCRs above 1 in 1000 frequency, and no evidence of global repertoire structure alterations was found. The number of PT1 expanded TCRs positively correlated with patch test score, significant at thresholds 8, 16 and 32 but not 4. Alopecia, a presumed autoimmune disease, was present in all patients, so the immune response of the patients might differ from that of healthy individuals.

What this sample's time point label stands for: patch test 3, about 24 weeks after DPC sensitization. Sample treatment or condition, as interpreted from the label and publication: therapeutic diphenylcyclopropenone sensitization with weekly scalp DPC. Blood at each patch-test visit was drawn before the patch test was applied. To be eligible, patients had to be aged 18 to 70, diagnosed with alopecia and judged suitable for DPC therapy, while pregnant patients were excluded. Unfractionated whole blood was collected in Tempus Blood RNA tubes, and total RNA was extracted from that blood. The sequence links TRBV29-1 to TRBJ2-7; 10 bases in between match TRBD2. Sequences were derived from whole blood, sampled in connection with sensitization to the hapten diphenylcyclopropenone (DPC). The receptor was derived from a woman aged 40 to 50 with alopecia areata. Some clones in this sample may be carry-over from other donors' samples. CDR3 protein: CSVLAGFEQYF. The DNA sequence follows: TGCAGCGTACTAGCGGGATTCGAGCAGTACTTC.